The clone carrying this T cell receptor (beta chain) was counted ten times or more. Its antigen is undetermined. This entry is derived from a study of T-cell reconstitution after alpha-beta-depleted transplantation in children. The study's findings and limits: Some patients' high day-60 TCRbeta diversity was attributed to recipient cells surviving conditioning. T-cell counts and diversity at one year post-transplant came mainly from newly produced T cells. Expanded clones from the graft, numbering several hundred, reportedly supplied alpha-beta T cells about two months after transplant.

Preparation of the TCRbeta library involved a method that used unique molecular identifiers. MiXCR, run by TCRdb on the PCR reads, gives a single entry per CDR3 protein. The top ten hold approximately 51% of the sample, which has roughly 74,000 distinct CDR3 sequences, approximately 18% seen once. The CDR3 covers 11 residues. V was pared by 5 bases and J by 2 bases, with 4 bases between. CDR1 and CDR2 from the germline V gene are MDHEN and SYDVKM. The receptor was isolated from a male patient between 2 and 10 years old who had a stem cell transplant for acute lymphoblastic leukemia, so the T cells may come from the graft donor. The specimen was PBMCs, mostly from graft donor cells, collected 360 days after TCRalphabeta/CD19-depleted stem cell transplant. This chain uses TRBV28 with TRBJ2-7; D remains ambiguous. The CDR3 DNA sequence: TGTGCCAGCAGTCGAGCCTACGAGCAGTACTTC. This sequence encodes CASSRAYEQYF.